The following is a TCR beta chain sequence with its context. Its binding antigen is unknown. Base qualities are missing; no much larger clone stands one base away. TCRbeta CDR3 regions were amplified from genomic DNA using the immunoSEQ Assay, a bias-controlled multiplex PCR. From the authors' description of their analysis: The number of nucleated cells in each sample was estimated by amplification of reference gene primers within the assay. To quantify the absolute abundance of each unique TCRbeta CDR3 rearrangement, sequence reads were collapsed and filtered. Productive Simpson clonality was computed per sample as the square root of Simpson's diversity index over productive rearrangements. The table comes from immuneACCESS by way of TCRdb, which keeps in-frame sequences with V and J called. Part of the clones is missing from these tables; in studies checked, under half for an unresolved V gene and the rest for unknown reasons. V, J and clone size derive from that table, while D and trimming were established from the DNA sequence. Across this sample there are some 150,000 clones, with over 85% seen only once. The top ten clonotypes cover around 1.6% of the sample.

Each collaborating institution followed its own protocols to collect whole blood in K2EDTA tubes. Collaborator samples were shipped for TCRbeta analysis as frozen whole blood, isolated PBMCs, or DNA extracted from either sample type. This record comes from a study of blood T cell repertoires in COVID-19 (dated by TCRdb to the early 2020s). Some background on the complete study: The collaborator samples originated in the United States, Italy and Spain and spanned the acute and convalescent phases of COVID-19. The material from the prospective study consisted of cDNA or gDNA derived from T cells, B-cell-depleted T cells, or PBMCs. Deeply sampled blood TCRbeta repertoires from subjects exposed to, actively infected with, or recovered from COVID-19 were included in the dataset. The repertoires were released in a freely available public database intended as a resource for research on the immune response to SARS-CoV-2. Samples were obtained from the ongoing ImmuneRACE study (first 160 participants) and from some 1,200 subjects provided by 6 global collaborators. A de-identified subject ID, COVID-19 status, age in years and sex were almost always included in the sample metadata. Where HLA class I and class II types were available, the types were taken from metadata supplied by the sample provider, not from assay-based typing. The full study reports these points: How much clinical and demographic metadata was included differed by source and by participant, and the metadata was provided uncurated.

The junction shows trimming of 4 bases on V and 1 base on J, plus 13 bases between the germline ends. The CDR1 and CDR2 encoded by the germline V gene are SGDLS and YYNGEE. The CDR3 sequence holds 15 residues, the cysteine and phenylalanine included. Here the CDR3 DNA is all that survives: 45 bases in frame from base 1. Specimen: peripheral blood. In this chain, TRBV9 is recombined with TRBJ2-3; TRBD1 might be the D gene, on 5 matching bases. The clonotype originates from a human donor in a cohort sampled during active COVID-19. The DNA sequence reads TGTGCCAGCAGCCCCCACTCGACAGGCACAGATACGCAGTATTTT. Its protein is CASSPHSTGTDTQYF.